The rows below give T cell receptor beta chains drawn from one sample of a study of shared clonotypes between healthy human individuals. TCRdb's copy holds only in-frame clones and misses some; the assay was immunoSEQ multiplex PCR. The table records around 2,100,000 clones, about 95% of them present only once. Material: naive CD8+ T cells sorted from blood. The receptors shown here come from a man between 18 and 35 years old in good health. Each CDR3 is given with its conserved first and last residue. A D gene is named only where the DNA matches it firmly. Clone size is shown for a subset of rows, as once, few, many or a class of expanded clone.

clone_size d_call j_call v_call cdr3_nt cdr3_aa
NA TRBD1 TRBJ2-7 TRBV28 TGTGCCAGCAGTTTAGGACAGGGGTTGTCCTACGAGCAGTACTTC CASSLGQGLSYEQYF
NA NA TRBJ2-5 TRBV30 TGTGCCTGGAGTCCCCCTCTAGGCCTTGAGACCCAGTACTTC CAWSPPLGLETQYF
once TRBD1 TRBJ1-6 TRBV27 TGTGCCAGCAGCCAGGGGGTTTCTAGTTCACCCCTCCACTTT CASSQGVSSSPLHF
NA NA TRBJ1-2 TRBV15 TGTGCCATACCAGGACAGCAAAACTATGGCTACACCTTC CAIPGQQNYGYTF
NA NA TRBJ2-5 TRBV6-5 TGTGCCAGCAGTCAGATGGGAGGAGAGACCCAGTACTTC CASSQMGGETQYF
NA TRBD2 TRBJ2-7 TRBV6-1 TGTGCCAGCAGTGACTTCTTAATGGGGGGGACCTACGAGCAGTACTTC CASSDFLMGGTYEQYF
NA NA TRBJ1-2 TRBV5-6 TGTGCCAGCAGCTCCGAAGGGGCCTATGGCTACACCTTC CASSSEGAYGYTF
NA NA TRBJ2-1 TRBV2 TGTGCCAGCAGTGGAGGTGGGGGGCCCAGGGGGAGCTCCTACAATGAGCAGTTCTTC CASSGGGGPRGSSYNEQFF
once TRBD1 TRBJ2-7 TRBV11-3 TGTGCCAGCAGCCCGCGGTCCGGGACAGATAAGAGCTCCTACGAGCAGTACTTC CASSPRSGTDKSSYEQYF
once TRBD1 TRBJ2-2 TRBV29-1 TGCAGCGTTTCCGGACAGGGGAGTTCCACCGGGGAGCTGTTTTTT CSVSGQGSSTGELFF
NA NA TRBJ2-7 TRBV13 TGTGCCAGCAGCTCAGACGGGGGCGGTCAGGCGTACTTC CASSSDGGGQAYF
once NA TRBJ2-7 TRBV27 TGTGCCACGGGCCATTCCTACGAGCAGTACTTC CATGHSYEQYF
NA NA TRBJ2-1 TRBV7-9 TGTGCCAGCAGCTTTCCGGAAAAAAGTCCCTACAATGAGCAGTTCTTC CASSFPEKSPYNEQFF
NA NA TRBJ2-2 TRBV10-1 TGCGCCAGCAGTGATGGATCCGGGGAGCTGTTTTTT CASSDGSGELFF
NA NA TRBJ2-1 TRBV6-5 TGTGCCAGCAGACACCAGGGGTCCCACAATGAGCAGTTCTTC CASRHQGSHNEQFF
NA NA TRBJ2-7 TRBV7-9 TGTGCCAGCAGCCCCGAACGCGAGCAGTACTTC CASSPEREQYF
NA TRBD2 TRBJ2-1 TRBV7-7 TGTGCTAGCAGCTTAGATACTAGCGGCTACAATGAGCAGTTCTTC CASSLDTSGYNEQFF
NA NA TRBJ1-1 TRBV25-1 TGTGCCAGCAGTGTACTAGACAGGATTAACACTGAAGCTTTCTTT CASSVLDRINTEAFF
NA NA TRBJ1-5 TRBV27 TGTGCCAGCAGTTTAGCCCCGCCCCAGCATTTT CASSLAPPQHF
NA NA TRBJ1-5 TRBV19 TGTGCCAGTAGTACCGGGACCGTCAGCAATCAGCCCCAGCATTTT CASSTGTVSNQPQHF
NA NA TRBJ2-2 TRBV7-6 TGTGCCAGCAGCTTCACCACAGGGCGCACAGTCGGGGAGCTGTTTTTT CASSFTTGRTVGELFF
few NA TRBJ1-1 TRBV30 TGTGCCCAAGGGGCGAACACTGAAGCTTTCTTT CAQGANTEAFF
NA NA TRBJ1-5 TRBV27 TGTGCCAGCAGTACAGGGATGAATCAGCCCCAGCATTTT CASSTGMNQPQHF
once NA TRBJ2-3 TRBV30 TGTGCCTGGGAAGGACCATCCTATACGCAGTATTTT CAWEGPSYTQYF
NA NA TRBJ2-5 TRBV11-2 TGTGCCAGCAGCTTAGGTCCGCATCGGGAAGAGACCCAGTACTTC CASSLGPHREETQYF
NA TRBD1 TRBJ1-2 TRBV6-1 TGTGCCAGCAGCCAAACAGGGGGGTATGATGGCTACACCTTC CASSQTGGYDGYTF
NA TRBD1 TRBJ1-2 TRBV6-5 TGTGCCAGCAGTTTTAAGGACAGGGAAGGCTACACCTTC CASSFKDREGYTF
once NA TRBJ1-2 TRBV6-1 TGTGCCAGCAGTGAAGCGAGGGGCTCGGTCTATGGCTACACCTTC CASSEARGSVYGYTF
NA TRBD2 TRBJ2-3 TRBV4-2 TGTGCCAGCAGCCAGGGACTAGCGGGGGGTACAGATACGCAGTATTTT CASSQGLAGGTDTQYF
once NA TRBJ2-7 TRBV11-2 TGTGCCAGCAGTTTACCAATTTCCGACAGGCGGCTGAGCTCCTACGAGCAGTACTTC CASSLPISDRRLSSYEQYF
NA TRBD1 TRBJ2-7 TRBV11-2 TGTGCCAGCAGCTTAGATAGGGGACAGGGGGTCTACGAGCAGTACTTC CASSLDRGQGVYEQYF
NA NA TRBJ2-3 TRBV7-9 TGTGCCAGCAGCGCGTATACAGATACGCAGTATTTT CASSAYTDTQYF
NA TRBD1 TRBJ1-1 TRBV7-3 TGTGCCAGCAGCTTACTGAGACAGGGGCGAACTGAAGCTTTCTTT CASSLLRQGRTEAFF